This entry lists 19 T cell receptor beta chains sequenced from one sample in a study of OX40 agonist ivuxolimab in advanced cancers. This table comes from immunoSEQ multiplex PCR, and its TCRdb copy is limited to in-frame clones, with some not included. The data contain about 42,000 clones, approximately 80% of them singletons. Source: CD4+ or CD8+ T cells sorted from blood, taken in a trial of the OX40 agonist ivuxolimab. The receptors shown here come from an adult with an advanced solid tumor such as melanoma, head and neck, liver or kidney cancer.

This clone showed up just once. This rearrangement joins TRBV5-4 to TRBJ2-5, with 10 bases fitting TRBD2. The CDR3 runs 17 residues. V trimming: 5 bases; J trimming: 4 bases; junction bases outside the gene matches: 14. Germline CDR1 SGHNT, CDR2 YYREEE (reference sequence). CDR3 region: CASSVGPGTSAGETQYF. The CDR3 DNA reads TGTGCCAGCAGTGTGGGGCCCGGGACTAGCGCGGGAGAGACCCAGTACTTC.

The V gene is TRBV9, the J gene TRBJ2-1; D call uncertain. The CDR3 is made up of 15 amino acids. The germline gives CDR1 SGDLS, CDR2 YYNGEE. Deletions cut 0 bases from V and 7 bases from J, with 14 bases between. The chain's CDR3 is CASSVERDPWNEQFF. In DNA form, the CDR3 reads TGTGCCAGCAGCGTAGAAAGGGATCCGTGGAATGAGCAGTTCTTC.

The V and J genes are TRBV11-1 and TRBJ2-2; tentative D call: TRBD1 (5 bases). Germline values: CDR1 SGHAT, CDR2 FQDESV (reference sequence). This CDR3 comprises 13 residues. V lost 5 bases to trimming and J lost 2 bases, with 6 bases between them. Here the CDR3 reads CASSRTNTGELFF. The CDR3 nucleotides read TGTGCCAGCAGCCGGACAAACACCGGGGAGCTGTTTTTT.

The chain has TRBV7-2 and TRBJ2-7; maybe TRBD2 (6 bases). Trimming removed 4 bases at V and 2 bases at J, with 15 bases between. Germline V gene data show CDR1 as SGHTA and CDR2 as FQGNSA. This CDR3 is built from 15 residues. The CDR3 here is CASSWGEGAAYEQYF. Here the CDR3 DNA reads TGTGCCAGCAGCTGGGGGGAAGGGGCGGCCTACGAGCAGTACTTC.

This clone was seen once. V is TRBV7-9 and J is TRBJ2-7, with 7 positions matching TRBD1. Germline V CDR1 and CDR2: SEHNR, FQNEAQ (reference sequence). The CDR3 totals 15 residues. V lost 5 bases to trimming and J lost 0 bases; unmatched junction nucleotides: 7. CDR3 coding DNA: TGTGCCAGCAGCGCCGACAGGGCAGGCTCCTACGAGCAGTACGTC. This encodes CASSADRAGSYEQYV.

The chain recombines TRBV5-6 with TRBJ2-3; possible D gene TRBD1, 5 bases. V lost 3 bases, J lost 0 bases, and 11 bases lay in between. The germline V gene has CDR1 SGHDT and CDR2 YYEEEE. This CDR3 region has 15 residues. CDR3 DNA: TGTGCCAGCAGCTCCTTGGGGCCTAGCACAGATACGCAGTATTTT. Protein product: CASSSLGPSTDTQYF.

The V gene is TRBV7-9, the J gene TRBJ2-7; weak D call: TRBD2 (5 bases). The ends were cut back, 5 bases at V and 6 bases at J, with 20 bases in the middle. Germline assignment: CDR1 SEHNR and CDR2 FQNEAQ (reference sequence). The CDR3 covers 15 residues. CDR3 region: CASSHGLGASLEQYF. In DNA form, the CDR3 reads TGTGCCAGCAGCCACGGGTTAGGAGCTAGCCTCGAGCAGTACTTC.

The J gene is TRBJ1-2, the V gene TRBV29-1, with 7 bases that match TRBD1. Losses at the gene ends were 2 bases for V and 3 bases for J; bases not matched to a gene: 6. The CDR3 is 14 residues long. Germline-derived CDR1 and CDR2 are SQVTM and ANQGSEA. The chain's CDR3 is CSVETGVQYYGYTF. The CDR3 coding sequence is TGCAGCGTTGAAACAGGGGTACAGTACTATGGCTACACCTTC.

DNA for the CDR3: TGTGCCAGCTCACCAACAGGAGAGACCCAGTACTTC. Protein product: CASSPTGETQYF. The V and J genes are TRBV18 and TRBJ2-5; D perhaps matches TRBD1 (5 bases). Germline V lookup: CDR1 KGHSH, CDR2 LQKENI. Trimming shortened V by 2 bases and J by 4 bases, and 5 bases separated the two germline ends. This CDR3 spans 12 amino acids.

The chain links TRBV29-1 to TRBJ1-1; no firm D call. The germline V and J ends were trimmed by 7 bases and 7 bases, with 16 bases remaining between them. The germline CDR1 and CDR2 sequences are SQVTM and ANQGSEA. The CDR3 is 12 amino acids. CDR3: CSAGPANGEAFF. DNA for the CDR3: TGCAGCGCCGGCCCCGCGAACGGTGAAGCTTTCTTT.

This rearrangement joins TRBV5-4 to TRBJ2-3, with unresolved D. This CDR3 comprises 12 residues. V shed 0 bases and J shed 6 bases, with 5 bases lying between them. Germline values: CDR1 SGHNT, CDR2 YYREEE (reference sequence). In DNA form, the CDR3 reads TGTGCCAGCAGCTTGGCCCGGGATACGCAGTATTTT. Translated: CASSLARDTQYF.

The chain uses TRBV6-1 and TRBJ2-1; the match to TRBD2 covers 8 bases. The CDR3 runs 15 residues. The V segment lost 2 bases and the J segment 4 bases; nucleotides outside the gene matches: 4. Germline V gene lookup returns CDR1 MNHNS and CDR2 SASEGT. DNA of the CDR3: TGTGCCAGCAGTGAAACCAGCGGGAGTTACAATGAGCAGTTCTTC. Protein: CASSETSGSYNEQFF.

The chain is built from TRBV6-5 and TRBJ1-2, with D uncertain. Trimming took off 0 bases at V and 6 bases at J, with 14 bases between the two ends. CDR3 length: 15 amino acids. CDR1 MNHEY and CDR2 SVGAGI come from the germline V gene. The CDR3 DNA reads TGTGCCAGCAGTTACTCGATAACCCATGAACATGGCTACACCTTC. It is translated as CASSYSITHEHGYTF.

The rearrangement uses TRBV18 and TRBJ1-5; tentatively, D is TRBD1 (5 bases). The CDR3 contains 12 residues. The germline CDR1 and CDR2 sequences are KGHSH and LQKENI. The V end was cut by 7 bases, the J end by 4 bases, with 8 bases between. The CDR3 DNA sequence: TGTGCCAGCTGGGACGGGAATCAGCCCCAGCATTTT. Its protein is CASWDGNQPQHF.

The rearrangement links TRBV18 to TRBJ2-1, with D perhaps TRBD1 (6 bases). Germline assignment: CDR1 KGHSH and CDR2 LQKENI. The CDR3 loop spans 15 amino acids. The ends were cut back, 5 bases at V and 6 bases at J, with 17 bases in the middle. CDR3 bases: TGTGCCAGCTCATCCAACCAGGGGTCGGGCAATGAGCAGTTCTTC. It yields the protein CASSSNQGSGNEQFF.

V and J are TRBV21-1 and TRBJ1-2; the listed D gene, TRBD1, was not tested against the DNA. TRBV21-1 has pseudogene status. The CDR3 has 14 residues. CDR3 sequence reads: CASSTWTGGHGYTF. The CDR3 DNA follows: TGTGCCAGCAGCACCTGGACAGGGGGCCATGGCTACACCTTC.

This chain joins TRBV15 and TRBJ2-7; 11 bases are shared with TRBD1. The germline V gene encodes CDR1 LNHNV and CDR2 YYDKDF (reference sequence). The CDR3 is 14 residues long. The junction had 1 base not matched to a gene; V was cut back by 1 base and J by 5 bases. CDR3 region: CATSRGTGGNEQYF. CDR3 in DNA: TGTGCCACCAGCAGAGGGACAGGGGGCAACGAGCAGTACTTC.

A single count supports this clone. This rearrangement joins TRBV25-1 to TRBJ2-3; D may be TRBD1 (5 bases). CDR3 length: 13 residues. Trimming shortened V by 6 bases and J by 0 bases, and 7 bases separated the two germline ends. CDR1 is MGHDK, CDR2 SYGVNS, per germline. This chain's CDR3 is CASRDTSTDTQYF. As DNA, the CDR3 is TGTGCCAGCAGGGACACCAGCACAGATACGCAGTATTTT.

This clone was observed a handful of times. The chain joins TRBV19 to TRBJ1-1; tentative D call: TRBD1 (5 bases). The CDR3 spans 14 residues. The germline CDR1 and CDR2 sequences are LNHDA and SQIVND (reference sequence). V dropped 1 base and J dropped 8 bases, with 14 bases sitting between them. Written as DNA, the CDR3 is TGTGCCAGTAGTATAGGCCCTTATCGACAGGAAGCTTTCTTT. The encoded protein is CASSIGPYRQEAFF.